The present T cell receptor (beta chain) was sequenced within a study of cytotoxic CD8 clonotypes in ibrutinib-treated CLL. The overall study: Outcomes included some 24 partial and 2 complete responses; after median approximately 70 months, roughly 14 stayed remitted and approximately 12 progressed. Overall study findings and caveats: Exceeding age-matched healthy donors, baseline clonality also tracked the counts of circulating CD8+ T cells. Public clonotypes proved infrequent, and on treatment they shrank or remained steady.

Germline CDR1 GTSNPN, CDR2 SVGIG (reference sequence). CDR3 length: 15 amino acids. V lost 3 bases, J lost 1 base, and 15 bases lay in between. Assay used: immunoSEQ multiplex PCR; TCRdb lists only in-frame clones, some missing. The table has roughly 220,000 clones, just over 70% seen once. Regarding this clone: What it recognizes is unknown.

Sequenced here: PBMCs, sampled after 12 months of ibrutinib treatment. This TCR was sampled from a human donor with chronic lymphocytic leukemia. The chain links TRBV30 to TRBJ1-1; D not certain. CDR3 DNA sequence: TGTGCCTGGAGAGTTGGGGAGGCAGCGAACACTGAAGCTTTCTTT. This gives the protein CAWRVGEAANTEAFF.